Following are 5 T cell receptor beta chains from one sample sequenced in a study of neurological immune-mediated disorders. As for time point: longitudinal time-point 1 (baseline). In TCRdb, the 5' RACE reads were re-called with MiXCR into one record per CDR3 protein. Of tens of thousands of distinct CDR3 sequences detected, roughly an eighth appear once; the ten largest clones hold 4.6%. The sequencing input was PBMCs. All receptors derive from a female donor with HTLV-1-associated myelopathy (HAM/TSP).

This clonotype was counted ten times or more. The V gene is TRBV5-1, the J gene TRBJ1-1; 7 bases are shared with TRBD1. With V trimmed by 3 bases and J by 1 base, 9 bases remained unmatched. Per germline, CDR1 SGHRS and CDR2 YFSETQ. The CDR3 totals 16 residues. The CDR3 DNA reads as TGCGCCAGCAGCTGGGAAACAGGGGCTAAGAACACTGAAGCTTTCTTT. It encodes CASSWETGAKNTEAFF.

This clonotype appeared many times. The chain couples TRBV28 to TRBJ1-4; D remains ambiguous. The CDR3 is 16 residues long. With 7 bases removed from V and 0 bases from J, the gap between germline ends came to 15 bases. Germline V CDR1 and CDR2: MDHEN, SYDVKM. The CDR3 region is CASISNTAATNEKLFF. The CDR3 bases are TGTGCCAGCATCTCGAATACAGCTGCAACTAATGAAAAACTGTTTTTT.

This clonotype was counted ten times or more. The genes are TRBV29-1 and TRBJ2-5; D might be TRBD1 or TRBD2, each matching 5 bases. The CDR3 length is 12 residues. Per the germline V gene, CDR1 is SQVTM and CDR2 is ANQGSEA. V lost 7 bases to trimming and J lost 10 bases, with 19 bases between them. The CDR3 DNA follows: TGCAGCGGGAAGGGGTACAGTCGGGACCAGTACTTC. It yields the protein CSGKGYSRDQYF. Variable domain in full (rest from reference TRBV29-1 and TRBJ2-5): SAVISQKPSRDICQRGTSLTIQCQVDSQVTMMFWYRQQPGQSLTLIATANQGSEATYESGFVIDKFPISRPNLTFSTLTVSNMSPEDSSIYLCSGKGYSRDQYFGPGTRLLVL.

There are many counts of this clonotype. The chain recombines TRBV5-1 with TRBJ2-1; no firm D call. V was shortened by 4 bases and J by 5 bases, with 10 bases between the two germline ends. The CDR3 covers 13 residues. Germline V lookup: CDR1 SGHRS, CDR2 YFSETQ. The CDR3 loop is CASSTYPDNEQFF. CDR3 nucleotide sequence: TGCGCCAGCAGCACTTACCCGGACAATGAGCAGTTCTTC.

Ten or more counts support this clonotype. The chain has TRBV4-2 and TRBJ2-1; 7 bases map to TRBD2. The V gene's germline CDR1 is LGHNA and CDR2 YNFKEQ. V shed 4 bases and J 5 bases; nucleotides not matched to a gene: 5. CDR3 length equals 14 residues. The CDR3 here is CASSLGTTNNEQFF. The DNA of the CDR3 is TGTGCCAGCAGCCTAGGGACTACTAACAATGAGCAGTTCTTC.